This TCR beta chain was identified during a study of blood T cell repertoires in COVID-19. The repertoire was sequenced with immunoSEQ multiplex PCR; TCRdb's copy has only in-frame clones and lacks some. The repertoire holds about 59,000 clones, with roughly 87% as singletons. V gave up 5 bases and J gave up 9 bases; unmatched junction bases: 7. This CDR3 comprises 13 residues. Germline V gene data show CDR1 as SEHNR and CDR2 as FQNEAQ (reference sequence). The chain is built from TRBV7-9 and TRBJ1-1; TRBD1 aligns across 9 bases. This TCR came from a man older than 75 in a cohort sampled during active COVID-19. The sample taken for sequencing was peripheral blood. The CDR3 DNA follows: TGTGCCAGCAGCCCTGAGGACAGGGGTCAAGCTTTCTTT. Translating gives CASSPEDRGQAFF.